A single sample is the source of the 21 T cell receptor beta chains below, sequenced in a study of cytomegalovirus exposure and HLA in healthy donors. Vbeta (60) and Jbeta (13) primers were used in the PCR. The data were produced by immunoSEQ multiplex PCR, yet TCRdb's version contains in-frame clones alone and is incomplete. The profile shows about 95,000 clones, 75% to 85% of them singletons. The source material was PBMCs. These receptors were collected from a woman aged 40 to 50 in good health and CMV-seronegative.

The rearrangement uses TRBV5-1 and TRBJ2-1; 10 bases match TRBD2. CDR3 length equals 16 residues. Trimming cost V 3 bases and J 6 bases; bases outside gene matches: 9. Germline CDR1 SGHRS, CDR2 YFSETQ. The CDR3 region has the DNA TGCGCCAGCAGCTCACTGAGCGGGGGGGCCTCCAATGAGCAGTTCTTC. Translating it yields CASSSLSGGASNEQFF.

The chain couples TRBV7-9 to TRBJ2-7, with a possible D match to TRBD1 (5 bases). With 1 base removed from V and 7 bases from J, the gap between germline ends came to 11 bases. The CDR3 runs 13 residues. Germline CDR1 and CDR2: SEHNR and FQNEAQ (reference sequence). The CDR3 sequence: CASSLEGMGEQYF. The CDR3 DNA reads as TGTGCCAGCAGCTTAGAGGGGATGGGGGAGCAGTACTTC.

This chain joins TRBV7-3 and TRBJ2-6; TRBD1 aligns across 7 bases. Trimming took 4 bases from V and 9 from J; bases not matched to a gene: 12. Germline V gives CDR1 SGHTA, CDR2 FQGTGA. The CDR3 length is 16 residues. The CDR3 here is CASSSNEGQESNVLTF. The CDR3 DNA sequence: TGTGCCAGCAGCTCAAACGAAGGACAGGAAAGCAACGTCCTGACTTTC.

The chain is built from TRBV4-1 and TRBJ2-7; 11 bases fit TRBD1. With V trimmed by 4 bases and J by 6 bases, 5 bases remained unmatched. CDR1 MGHRA and CDR2 YSYEKL come from the germline V gene. This CDR3 contains 14 residues. For the CDR3, the DNA is TGCGCCAGCAGCCCGGACAGGGGGCGATCCGAGCAGTACTTC. Encoded protein: CASSPDRGRSEQYF.

The gene calls are TRBV2 and TRBJ1-5; the D is unclear. The CDR3 loop spans 15 amino acids. Germline CDR1 is SNHLY and CDR2 is FYNNEI. V gave up 3 bases and J gave up 0 bases, with 9 bases separating them. The CDR3 DNA is TGTGCCAGCAGTGAGGAGGTCTATAGCAATCAGCCCCAGCATTTT. It is translated as CASSEEVYSNQPQHF.

This clone came up once. J is TRBJ1-2 and V is TRBV11-1; TRBD1 is a possible D gene (5 bases). The CDR3 consists of 17 residues. CDR1 and CDR2 (germline): SGHAT, FQDESV (reference sequence). V dropped 4 bases and J dropped 0 bases, with 18 bases sitting between them. The CDR3 sequence is CASSSELGRDANYGYTF. The CDR3 DNA sequence: TGTGCCAGCAGCTCCGAGTTGGGGCGGGACGCTAACTATGGCTACACCTTC.

This clone was counted only a few times. The gene calls are TRBV30 and TRBJ2-4, with 9 bases lining up with TRBD2. The ends lost 2 bases at V and 0 bases at J; junction bases unmatched: 11. Germline V gene data show CDR1 as GTSNPN and CDR2 as SVGIG (reference sequence). There are 18 residues in the CDR3. The CDR3: CAWSSPVAGVLAKNIQYF. In DNA, the CDR3 is TGTGCCTGGAGTTCCCCGGTAGCGGGGGTTCTAGCCAAAAACATTCAGTACTTC. The full variable domain, with the rest looked up from reference TRBV30 and TRBJ2-4, is SQTIHQWPATLVQPVGSPLSLECTVEGTSNPNLYWYRQAAGRGLQLLFYSVGIGQISSEVPQNLSASRPQDRQFILSSKKLLLSDSGFYLCAWSSPVAGVLAKNIQYFGAGTRLSVL.

A note on this clone: Given the absence of the conserved phenylalanine or tryptophan at the CDR3 end, a read error is likely. This chain uses TRBV4-1 with TRBJ1-5, with D possibly matching TRBD1 (6 bases). V shed 4 bases and J shed 7 bases, with 14 bases lying between them. This CDR3 comprises 14 residues. From germline, CDR1 is MGHRA and CDR2 YSYEKL. The CDR3 nucleotides are TGCGCCAGCAGCCCAGGGACATACGGCCAGCCCCAGCATGTT. This encodes CASSPGTYGQPQHV.

There are a few counts of this clone. As DNA, the CDR3 is TGTGCCAGCTCACCACTCCCTACTAGCGGGGGATTAGAGGACGAGCAGTACTTC. Amino acid sequence: CASSPLPTSGGLEDEQYF. This rearrangement joins TRBV18 to TRBJ2-7; 11 positions match TRBD2. CDR3 length: 18 residues. Losses at the gene ends were 1 base for V and 5 bases for J; bases not matched to a gene: 13. CDR1 KGHSH and CDR2 LQKENI come from the germline V gene.

This clone has just one count. CDR3 coding DNA: TGTGCCACCAGCAGGGTCAACTCGGCGACAGATGAGCAGTTCTTC. Its protein product is CATSRVNSATDEQFF. This chain uses TRBV15 with TRBJ2-1; D perhaps matches TRBD1 (5 bases). CDR1 is LNHNV, CDR2 YYDKDF, per germline (reference sequence). This CDR3 comprises 15 residues. Trimming took off 3 bases at V and 8 bases at J, with 17 bases between the two ends.

With regard to this clone: One end of the junction is discordant with germline, which a read error may explain. The chain has TRBV5-1 and TRBJ2-1; D unresolved. The germline CDR1 and CDR2 sequences are SGHRS and YFSETQ. The CDR3 consists of 11 residues. The CDR3, as DNA: TGCGCCAGCAGCTCCGGTACGTCCGTGATCTTC. Protein: CASSSGTSVIF.

V usage is TRBV4-2 and J usage is TRBJ2-3; 11 bases align to TRBD2. V was clipped by 1 base and J by 5 bases; unmatched bases: 5. The CDR3 is made up of 16 amino acids. Germline loops: CDR1 LGHNA, CDR2 YNFKEQ. The CDR3 loop reads CASSQVSGGAVDTQYF. DNA of the CDR3: TGTGCCAGCAGCCAAGTTAGCGGGGGGGCCGTAGATACGCAGTATTTT.

The chain carries TRBV6-5 and TRBJ2-1; D perhaps matches TRBD2 (7 bases). The germline gives CDR1 MNHEY, CDR2 SVGAGI. V lost 0 bases to trimming and J lost 7 bases, with 13 bases between them. The CDR3 consists of 15 residues. CDR3 protein: CASSYSGGLGNEQFF. The CDR3 DNA follows: TGTGCCAGCAGTTACTCGGGGGGGCTCGGTAATGAGCAGTTCTTC.

The genes are TRBV10-1 and TRBJ1-1, with 8 bases that match TRBD1. CDR3 length equals 15 residues. Trimming took 4 bases from V and 1 from J; bases not matched to a gene: 5. In germline, CDR1 is WNHNN, CDR2 SYGVQD (reference sequence). CDR3 bases: TGCGCCAGCAGTGGTTTAGGGACAGGGAACACTGAAGCTTTCTTT. This sequence encodes CASSGLGTGNTEAFF.

The chain employs TRBV27 and TRBJ1-2, with 7 bases identical to TRBD1. V trimming: 3 bases; J trimming: 2 bases; junction bases outside the gene matches: 12. Germline V gene sequence: CDR1 MNHEY, CDR2 SMNVEV (reference sequence). The CDR3 loop spans 17 amino acids. The CDR3 DNA follows: TGTGCCAGCAGTTTTATTATAGGGGACAGACTAAACTATGGCTACACCTTC. It codes for CASSFIIGDRLNYGYTF.

The rearrangement uses TRBV14 and TRBJ2-3, with 9 nucleotides matching TRBD1. The CDR3 consists of 16 residues. Looked up from germline, CDR1 is SGHDN and CDR2 is FVKESK. V lost 4 bases and J lost 2; bases outside the gene matches: 7. The DNA of the CDR3 is TGTGCCAGCAGCCCCGGGACAGGGATTTACACAGATACGCAGTATTTT. Its translation is CASSPGTGIYTDTQYF.

The gene calls are TRBV11-1 and TRBJ1-1, with 9 bases matching TRBD1. The V gene end was trimmed by 1 base and the J gene end by 3 bases; junction bases not matched to a gene: 3. Germline CDR1 is SGHAT and CDR2 is FQDESV (reference sequence). CDR3 size: 15 residues. The CDR3 DNA sequence: TGTGCCAGCAGCTTAGGGACAGGGGCGTACACTGAAGCTTTCTTT. Translation: CASSLGTGAYTEAFF. Full variable domain (outside the CDR3, taken from reference TRBV11-1 and TRBJ1-1): EAEVAQSPRYKITEKSQAVAFWCDPISGHATLYWYRQILGQGPELLVQFQDESVVDDSQLPKDRFSAERLKGVDSTLKIQPAELGDSAMYLCASSLGTGAYTEAFFGQGTRLTVV.

The J gene is TRBJ1-1, the V gene TRBV2; D unresolved. CDR1 and CDR2 from the germline V gene are SNHLY and FYNNEI. Deletions cut 5 bases from V and 7 bases from J, with 8 bases between. The CDR3 covers 11 residues. DNA for the CDR3: TGTGCCAGCAGTCCCCGGGGTGAAGCTTTCTTT. It yields the protein CASSPRGEAFF.

CDR3 residues: CASSLGSGFYEQYF. CDR3 DNA: TGTGCCAGCAGCTTGGGTTCGGGTTTCTACGAGCAGTACTTC. V and J are TRBV5-4 and TRBJ2-7; the D is unclear. The CDR3 spans 14 residues. V lost 0 bases and J lost 3, with 10 bases in between. The germline V gene has CDR1 SGHNT and CDR2 YYREEE (reference sequence).

V gene TRBV9 combines with J gene TRBJ2-3, with 9 positions matching TRBD2. CDR1 and CDR2 from the germline V gene are SGDLS and YYNGEE. Trimming took 0 bases from V and 2 from J; bases not matched to a gene: 4. CDR3 length equals 16 residues. As DNA, the CDR3 is TGTGCCAGCAGCGTAGCTAGCGGGGACATCACAGATACGCAGTATTTT. This encodes CASSVASGDITDTQYF.

The chain carries TRBV5-6 and TRBJ2-7; D is uncertain. CDR1 is SGHDT, CDR2 YYEEEE, per germline. The CDR3 totals 13 residues. Trimming pared 5 bases from V and 0 bases from J, leaving 9 bases between. The DNA of the CDR3 is TGTGCCAGCAGTCAAGCAAGCTCCTACGAGCAGTACTTC. Residues: CASSQASSYEQYF.